This T cell receptor (beta chain) appears in the sequencing data of a study of T cell repertoires in cytomegalovirus infection (dated by TCRdb to about 2019). General notes on the study: Because public TCR beta signatures pointed to carriage of CMV infection together with the matching HLA type, the HLA type of each donor mattered for the analysis.

What the authors observed across the whole study: In both this cohort and an independent roughly 330-donor cohort, the cumulative frequency of public TCR beta family members distinguished carriers of CMV infection plus the relevant HLA type. In the ex vivo response, HLA-C-restricted CMV-specific TCR beta clonotypes were dominant, and in two of eight donors the single most frequent clonotype came from this HLA-C-restricted group.

Sequencing instrument: Illumina HiSeq 1500. Clones were called with MiXCR by TCRdb after fastp trimmed the public reads at Q25, and only in-frame beta chains were retained. Rows with one shared CDR3 protein collapse into an entry with the most common genes and DNA. Present in this sample are about 140,000 distinct CDR3 sequences, 5.5% to 8% of which were seen just once. Clones ranked in the top ten supply about a sixth of the sample. V is cut by 3 bases and J by 3 bases, and the space between the germline ends is 15 bases. As encoded in the germline V gene, CDR1 is WSHSY while CDR2 is SAAADI. The CDR3 contains 16 residues, cysteine and phenylalanine counted. The entry retains the CDR3 DNA only, 48 bases that are in frame from base 1. In its sample, this clonotype was seen many times. No antigen is known for it. Per-base quality was not reported, and no clone a single base away is much larger than it.

This clonotype was sampled from a human donor in good health (CMV status not recorded). Some clones in this sample may be carry-over from other donors' samples. The chain uses TRBV10-2 and TRBJ1-5, with a weak D call of TRBD1 (6 bases match). What was sequenced was PBMCs. The nucleotide sequence reads TGCGCCAGCAGTGATGCCGTCCGACAGGCCAATCAGCCCCAGCATTTT. Translated, this gives CASSDAVRQANQPQHF.